The following is a T cell receptor (beta chain) sequence with its context. Participants had their cohort set by participant-reported clinical history. Clones were read by immunoSEQ multiplex PCR, and TCRdb kept only the in-frame ones, dropping some. The sample lists around 230,000 clones; about 91% were seen once. Between the trimmed V and J ends, which lost 5 bases and 3 bases, there was a span of 14 bases. Germline assignment: CDR1 MDHEN and CDR2 SYDVKM. The CDR3 length is 14 residues. This specimen belongs to a study of blood T cell repertoires in COVID-19. Overall study: COVID-19 samples collected from the United States, Italy and Spain covered acute and convalescent phases. Nucleic acid was either cDNA or gDNA, and it came from T cells, B-cell-depleted T cells, or PBMCs.

The sequenced sample consisted of PBMCs or T cells enriched from blood (not recorded which). This chain joins TRBV28 and TRBJ2-7; perhaps TRBD1 as D (6 bases). The sequence was collected from a man aged 18 to 30 with acute COVID-19. This CDR3 reads CASSRQDRRYEQYF. In DNA, the CDR3 is TGTGCCAGCAGTAGACAGGATAGACGCTACGAGCAGTACTTC.